This TCR beta chain is from a study of blood T cell repertoires in COVID-19. Per the study methods: Amplification from reference gene primers served as the basis for estimated nucleated cell counts. The protocol was immunoSEQ multiplex PCR, while the TCRdb copy is restricted to in-frame clones and leaves out a portion. V, J and clone size derive from that table, while D and trimming were established from the DNA sequence. The sample holds 250,000 to 350,000 clones, roughly 90% seen once. This clone was recorded a few times. V was shortened by 3 bases and J by 5 bases, with 5 bases between the two germline ends. Germline V gives CDR1 KGHSH, CDR2 LQKENI. The CDR3 spans 12 residues.

This chain joins TRBV18 and TRBJ1-5; no definite D call. Sequencing was carried out using peripheral blood. The clonotype originates from a man aged 30 to 39 with acute or convalescent COVID-19. The CDR3 DNA reads TGTGCCAGCTCACCCCGCGATCAGCCCCAGCATTTT. Translated: CASSPRDQPQHF.